These 23 T cell receptor beta chains share one sample of origin, sequenced in a study of neurological immune-mediated disorders. Noted time point: longitudinal time-point 3. TCRdb fed the 5' RACE reads into MiXCR, producing one record per CDR3 protein. The sample shows some 89,000 distinct CDR3 sequences, 4.3% of them seen only once. Sequenced: PBMCs. These TCRs come from a woman aged 60-75 years with multiple sclerosis.

This clonotype showed up many times. The gene calls are TRBV15 and TRBJ2-3; no clear D gene. V lost 3 bases, J lost 8 bases, and 6 bases lay in between. Germline V lookup: CDR1 LNHNV, CDR2 YYDKDF (reference sequence). CDR3 length equals 11 residues. The CDR3 protein is CATSSGITQYF. CDR3 nucleotide sequence: TGTGCCACCAGCAGCGGAATTACGCAGTATTTT.

This clonotype was recorded many times. This rearrangement joins TRBV7-2 to TRBJ1-6; D gene ambiguous. Germline CDR1 reads SGHTA; CDR2 reads FQGNSA. The CDR3 has 16 residues. The V and J ends lost 2 bases and 9 bases respectively, with 17 bases between them. The CDR3 DNA reads TGTGCCAGCAGCTTACCCACGACCAAGACCGGTTCACCCCTCCACTTT. Translation gives CASSLPTTKTGSPLHF.

This clonotype has at least ten counts. The conserved closing phenylalanine or tryptophan is absent in this CDR3, likely reflecting a read error. V usage is TRBV29-1 and J usage is TRBJ1-2; D is uncertain. Germline V gene data show CDR1 as SQVTM and CDR2 as ANQGSEA. The CDR3 is 11 amino acids. V lost 3 bases to trimming and J lost 6 bases, with 8 bases between them. CDR3 sequence reads: CSVETAHGYTI. The CDR3, as DNA: TGCAGCGTTGAGACGGCCCATGGCTACACCATC.

In this sample, this clonotype turned up many times. The chain joins TRBV30 to TRBJ2-4, with a possible D match to TRBD2 (6 bases). Germline CDR1 reads GTSNPN; CDR2 reads SVGIG (reference sequence). CDR3 length: 14 residues. V lost 7 bases and J lost 0, with 13 bases in between. CDR3 sequence: CAYNMGLAKNIQYF. The CDR3 DNA reads TGTGCCTACAACATGGGACTAGCCAAAAACATTCAGTACTTC.

This clonotype occurred many times. V gene TRBV7-2 combines with J gene TRBJ2-7; TRBD1 agrees at 10 bases. Germline lookup yields CDR1 SGHTA and CDR2 FQGNSA. J was trimmed by 7 bases and V by 6 bases; bases with no gene match: 9. This CDR3 is built from 14 residues. In DNA form, the CDR3 reads TGTGCCAGCAGTCCCGGGACAGGGGTCGGAGAGCAGTACTTC. This sequence encodes CASSPGTGVGEQYF.

At least ten counts were recorded for this clonotype. The genes are TRBV30 and TRBJ1-2, with D hard to call. Trimming removed 0 bases from V and 2 bases from J, with 4 bases in between. The length of the CDR3 is 12 residues. Germline-derived CDR1 and CDR2 are GTSNPN and SVGIG (reference sequence). The CDR3: CAWSVTNYGYTF. The CDR3 DNA reads TGTGCCTGGAGTGTTACAAACTATGGCTACACCTTC.

Remarks on this clonotype: One end of the junction is discordant with germline, which a read error may explain. This chain links TRBV7-7 with TRBJ2-3, with TRBD2 matching over 9 bases. Germline-derived CDR1 and CDR2 are SSHAT and FNYEAQ (reference sequence). The CDR3 spans 17 residues. The CDR3 loop reads CASSSLGSSSGVDTQYF. CDR3 DNA: TGTGCTAGCAGCTCCCTGGGGTCGTCTAGCGGGGTAGATACGCAGTATTTT.

This clonotype was counted many times. The chain carries TRBV20-1 and TRBJ2-7; TRBD1 agrees at 7 bases. The ends lost 6 bases at V and 5 bases at J; junction bases unmatched: 10. The CDR3 covers 13 residues. The V gene's germline CDR1 is DFQATT and CDR2 SNEGSKA (reference sequence). CDR3 residues: CSALRQGQDEQYF. As DNA, the CDR3 is TGCAGTGCCCTGCGACAGGGCCAGGACGAGCAGTACTTC.

This clonotype was observed a handful of times. An end of the junction differs from the germline gene, which may be a read error. The chain links TRBV20-1 to TRBJ1-4; maybe TRBD1 (6 bases). From germline, CDR1 is DFQATT and CDR2 SNEGSKA (reference sequence). The CDR3 is made up of 12 amino acids. The CDR3 sequence: CSASGGRAGHHF. In DNA, the CDR3 is TGCAGTGCTTCGGGTGGTCGGGCGGGACACCACTTT.

This clonotype was observed a few times. The chain joins TRBV10-3 to TRBJ1-1, with D possibly being TRBD1 (6 bases). Germline V gene data show CDR1 as ENHRY and CDR2 as SYGVKD. Trimming took off 8 bases at V and 4 bases at J, with 11 bases between the two ends. The CDR3 totals 12 residues. CDR3 DNA: TGTGCCATCGGGGGGCAGGCCACTGAAGCTTTCTTT. It codes for CAIGGQATEAFF.

This clonotype was picked up many times. The genes are TRBV3-1 and TRBJ2-7; D ambiguous. The CDR3 contains 11 residues. CDR1 LGHDT and CDR2 YNNKEL come from the germline V gene (reference sequence). V lost 3 bases and J 5 bases, leaving 5 bases between the germline ends. The CDR3 nucleotides are TGTGCCAGCAGCCAGTCTAACGAGCAGTACTTC. Its translation: CASSQSNEQYF.

This clonotype was detected many times. This chain links TRBV5-1 with TRBJ1-2; D is possibly TRBD1 (5 bases). Deletions cut 4 bases from V and 6 bases from J, with 19 bases between. CDR1 and CDR2 from the germline V gene are SGHRS and YFSETQ. The CDR3 spans 15 residues. CDR3 protein: CASSPRGQALHGYTF. The CDR3 nucleotides read TGCGCCAGCAGCCCGCGGGGCCAGGCTCTACATGGCTACACCTTC.

In its sample, this clonotype was seen many times. The J gene is TRBJ2-2, the V gene TRBV19; the match to TRBD1 covers 7 bases. The trim removed 6 bases at V and 6 bases at J, leaving 10 bases unmatched. The germline gives CDR1 LNHDA, CDR2 SQIVND (reference sequence). The CDR3 spans 15 residues. CDR3 DNA sequence: TGTGCCAGTAGCGGAAACAGGGGCGTCCCCGGGGAGCTGTTTTTT. This codes for CASSGNRGVPGELFF.

This clonotype has a count of ten or more. The chain uses TRBV20-1 and TRBJ2-5; possible D gene TRBD2, 5 bases. With 5 bases removed from V and 5 bases from J, the gap between germline ends came to 18 bases. CDR1 DFQATT and CDR2 SNEGSKA come from the germline V gene (reference sequence). This CDR3 comprises 14 residues. This CDR3 reads CSAGLLALPETQYF. The CDR3 DNA follows: TGCAGTGCTGGGCTCCTAGCCCTCCCGGAGACCCAGTACTTC.

This clonotype was counted at least ten times. The chain uses TRBV9 and TRBJ1-2; the D gene is possibly TRBD1 (6 bases). Germline-derived CDR1 and CDR2 are SGDLS and YYNGEE. This CDR3 has 11 residues. V was trimmed by 2 bases and J by 10 bases, leaving 9 bases between them. CDR3 DNA: TGTGCCAGCAGCGTCACAGGGTACTACACCTTC. Protein product: CASSVTGYYTF. Based on the CDR3 plus reference TRBV9 and TRBJ1-2, the full variable domain is DSGVTQTPKHLITATGQRVTLRCSPRSGDLSVYWYQQSLDQGLQFLIQYYNGEERAKGNILERFSAQQFPDLHSELNLSSLELGDSALYFCASSVTGYYTFGSGTRLTVV.

The chain carries TRBV5-6 and TRBJ2-1; TRBD1 agrees at 12 bases. The germline gives CDR1 SGHDT, CDR2 YYEEEE. The CDR3 consists of 15 residues. V lost 5 bases, J lost 8 bases, and 8 bases stayed unmatched. CDR3 sequence: CASRGTGGLLDEQFF. The CDR3 nucleotides read TGTGCCAGCAGGGGGACAGGGGGCCTTTTGGATGAGCAGTTCTTC.

This clonotype was counted ten times or more. The rearrangement joins TRBV24-1 to TRBJ2-2, with 7 bases identical to TRBD1. With V trimmed by 1 base and J by 7 bases, 8 bases remained unmatched. This CDR3 contains 16 residues. Looked up from germline, CDR1 is KGHDR and CDR2 is SFDVKD. The CDR3 DNA reads as TGTGCCACCAGTGATTTCGGGACAGCCTTGATCGGGGAGCTGTTTTTT. Its protein is CATSDFGTALIGELFF.

This clonotype was found many times. The CDR3 DNA follows: TGCAGCGTGTCCCAGGGAGCCCGGATGGGGACTGAAGCTTTCTTT. The encoded protein is CSVSQGARMGTEAFF. The V and J genes are TRBV29-1 and TRBJ1-1, with D maybe TRBD1 (5 bases). Germline V gives CDR1 SQVTM, CDR2 ANQGSEA. CDR3 size: 15 residues. V lost 6 bases to trimming and J lost 5 bases, with 22 bases between them.

This clonotype was counted at least ten times. This chain joins TRBV7-9 and TRBJ1-6, with TRBD1 identical over 8 bases. V gave up 6 bases and J gave up 7 bases; unmatched junction bases: 5. The CDR3 totals 14 residues. Germline V gene lookup returns CDR1 SEHNR and CDR2 FQNEAQ (reference sequence). The CDR3, as DNA: TGTGCCAGCAGTTTCGGACAGGGAAATTCACCCCTCCACTTT. Translated, it gives CASSFGQGNSPLHF.

In this sample, this clonotype turned up many times. The DNA of the CDR3 is TGTGCCACCAGTGATTTTGGGACTAGCGGAGATGAGCAGTTCTTC. It translates to CATSDFGTSGDEQFF. V is TRBV24-1 and J is TRBJ2-1; 11 bases are a match to TRBD2. This CDR3 is built from 15 residues. V lost 1 base and J lost 8; bases outside the gene matches: 3. In germline, CDR1 is KGHDR, CDR2 SFDVKD.

This clonotype appeared many times. The gene calls are TRBV28 and TRBJ2-7; D gene unclear. The CDR3 covers 13 residues. Germline loops: CDR1 MDHEN, CDR2 SYDVKM. With 5 bases removed from V and 3 bases from J, the gap between germline ends came to 11 bases. The DNA for the CDR3 is TGTGCCAGCAGTCCGCCATTTAACTACGAGCAGTACTTC. Protein: CASSPPFNYEQYF.

This clonotype was seen at least ten times. The gene calls are TRBV5-8 and TRBJ1-3, with TRBD1 as a possible D gene (6 bases). Germline V gene data show CDR1 as SGHTS and CDR2 as YDEGEE. The CDR3 runs to 14 residues. The ends were cut back, 6 bases at V and 9 bases at J, with 19 bases in the middle. CDR3: CASTPGTLGGTIYF. In DNA, the CDR3 is TGTGCCAGCACCCCCGGGACACTCGGCGGCACCATATATTTT.

This clonotype was picked up many times. This chain links TRBV12-3 or TRBV12-4 with TRBJ1-2; possible D gene TRBD1, 5 bases. V lost 4 bases and J 0 bases, leaving 12 bases between the germline ends. This CDR3 is built from 15 residues. The CDR3: CASSSGTQANYGYTF. The CDR3 bases are TGTGCCAGCAGTTCCGGGACCCAGGCTAACTATGGCTACACCTTC.